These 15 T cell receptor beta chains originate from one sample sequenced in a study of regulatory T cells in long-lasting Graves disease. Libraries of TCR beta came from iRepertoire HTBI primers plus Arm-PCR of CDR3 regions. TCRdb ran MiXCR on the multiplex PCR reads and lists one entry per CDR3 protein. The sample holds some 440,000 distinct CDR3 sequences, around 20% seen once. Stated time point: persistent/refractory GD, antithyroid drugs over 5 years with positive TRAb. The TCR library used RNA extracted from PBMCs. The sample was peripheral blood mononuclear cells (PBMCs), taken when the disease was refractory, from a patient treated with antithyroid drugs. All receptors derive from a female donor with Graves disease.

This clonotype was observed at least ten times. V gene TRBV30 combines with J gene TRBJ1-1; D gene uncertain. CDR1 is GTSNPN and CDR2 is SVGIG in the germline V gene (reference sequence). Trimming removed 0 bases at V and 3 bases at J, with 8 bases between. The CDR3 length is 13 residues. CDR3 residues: CAWSVSRDTEAFF. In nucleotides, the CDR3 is TGTGCCTGGAGTGTCTCAAGGGACACTGAAGCTTTCTTT.

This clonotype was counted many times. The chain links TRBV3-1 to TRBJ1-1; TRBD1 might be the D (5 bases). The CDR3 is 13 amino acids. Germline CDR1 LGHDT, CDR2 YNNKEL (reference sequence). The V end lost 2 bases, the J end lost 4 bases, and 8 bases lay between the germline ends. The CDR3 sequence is CASSQKGSTEAFF. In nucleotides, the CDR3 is TGTGCCAGCAGCCAAAAGGGGAGCACTGAAGCTTTCTTT.

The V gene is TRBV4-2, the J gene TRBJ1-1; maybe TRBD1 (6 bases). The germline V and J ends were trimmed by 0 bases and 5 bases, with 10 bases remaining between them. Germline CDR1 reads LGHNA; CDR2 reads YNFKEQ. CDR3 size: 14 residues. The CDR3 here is CASSQEAGVTEAFF. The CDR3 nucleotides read TGTGCCAGCAGCCAAGAGGCAGGGGTAACTGAAGCTTTCTTT.

In DNA, the CDR3 is TGTGCCAGCAGTTACCGGTTGAGGCGGAACACCGGGGAGCTGTTTTTT. Its translation is CASSYRLRRNTGELFF. The rearrangement uses TRBV6-2 or TRBV6-3 and TRBJ2-2; D uncertain. Trimming stripped 2 bases from V and 1 base from J, with 11 bases between. Germline CDR1 and CDR2: MNHEY and SVGEGT. CDR3 length equals 16 residues.

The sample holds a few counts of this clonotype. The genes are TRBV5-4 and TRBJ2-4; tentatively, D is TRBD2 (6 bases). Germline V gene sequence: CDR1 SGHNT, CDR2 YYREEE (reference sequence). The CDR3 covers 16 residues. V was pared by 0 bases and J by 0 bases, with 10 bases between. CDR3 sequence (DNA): TGTGCCAGCAGCTTGGTTAGTAGCGGAGCCAAAAACATTCAGTACTTC. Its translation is CASSLVSSGAKNIQYF.

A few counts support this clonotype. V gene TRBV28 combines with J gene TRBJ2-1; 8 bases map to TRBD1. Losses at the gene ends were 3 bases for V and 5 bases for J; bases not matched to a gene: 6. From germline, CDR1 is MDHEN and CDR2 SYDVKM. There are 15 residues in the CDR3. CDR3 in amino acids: CASSFGTGLNNEQFF. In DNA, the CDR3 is TGTGCCAGCAGTTTCGGGACAGGTCTGAACAATGAGCAGTTCTTC.

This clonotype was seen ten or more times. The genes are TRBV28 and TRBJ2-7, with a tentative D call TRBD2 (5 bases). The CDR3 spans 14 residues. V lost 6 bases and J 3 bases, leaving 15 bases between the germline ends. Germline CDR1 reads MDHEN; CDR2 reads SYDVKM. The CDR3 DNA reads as TGTGCCAGCAGAGAAAGCGGTCTAGGCTACGAGCAGTACTTC. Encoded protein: CASRESGLGYEQYF.

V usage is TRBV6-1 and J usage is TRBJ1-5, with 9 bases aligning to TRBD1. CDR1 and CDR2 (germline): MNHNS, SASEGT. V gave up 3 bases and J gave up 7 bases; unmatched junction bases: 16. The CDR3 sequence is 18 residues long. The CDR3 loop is CASSDSLSDRGLRQPQHF. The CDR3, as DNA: TGTGCCAGCAGTGATTCCCTCTCGGACAGGGGACTAAGACAGCCCCAGCATTTT.

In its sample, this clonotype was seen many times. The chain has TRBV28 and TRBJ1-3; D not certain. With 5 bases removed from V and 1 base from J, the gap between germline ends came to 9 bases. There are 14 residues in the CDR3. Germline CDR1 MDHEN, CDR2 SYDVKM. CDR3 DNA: TGTGCCAGCAGTACGGAAGGTTCTGGAAACACCATATATTTT. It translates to CASSTEGSGNTIYF.

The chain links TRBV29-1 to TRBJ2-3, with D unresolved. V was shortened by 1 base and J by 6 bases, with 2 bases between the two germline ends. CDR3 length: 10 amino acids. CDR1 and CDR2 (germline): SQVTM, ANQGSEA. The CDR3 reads CSVEGDTQYF. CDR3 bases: TGCAGCGTTGAAGGGGATACGCAGTATTTT.

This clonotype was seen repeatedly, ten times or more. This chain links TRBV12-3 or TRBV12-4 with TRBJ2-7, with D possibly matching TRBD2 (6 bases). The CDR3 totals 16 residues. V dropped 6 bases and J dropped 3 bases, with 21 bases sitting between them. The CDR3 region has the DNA TGTGCCAGCAGCCGGGGGTCCTCCCCGGGAGTCTACGAGCAGTACTTC. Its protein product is CASSRGSSPGVYEQYF.

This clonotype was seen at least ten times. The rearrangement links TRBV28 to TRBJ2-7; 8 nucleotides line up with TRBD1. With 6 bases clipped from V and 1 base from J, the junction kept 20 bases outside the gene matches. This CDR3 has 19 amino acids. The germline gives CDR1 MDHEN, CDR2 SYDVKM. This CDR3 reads CASSPRNLRTGQYSYEQYF. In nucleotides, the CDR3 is TGTGCCAGCAGCCCAAGAAACCTCCGGACAGGGCAGTATTCCTACGAGCAGTACTTC.

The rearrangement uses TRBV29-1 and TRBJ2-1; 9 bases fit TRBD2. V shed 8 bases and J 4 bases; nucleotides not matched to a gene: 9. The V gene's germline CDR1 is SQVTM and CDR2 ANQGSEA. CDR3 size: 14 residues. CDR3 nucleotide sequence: TGCAGCAAATCCGCTAGCGGGGATTACAATGAGCAGTTCTTC. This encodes CSKSASGDYNEQFF.

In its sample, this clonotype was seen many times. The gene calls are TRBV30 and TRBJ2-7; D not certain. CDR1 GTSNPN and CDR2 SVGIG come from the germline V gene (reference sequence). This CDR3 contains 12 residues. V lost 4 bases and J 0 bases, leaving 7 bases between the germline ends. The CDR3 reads CAWNAHSYEQYF. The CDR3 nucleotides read TGTGCCTGGAACGCCCACTCCTACGAGCAGTACTTC.

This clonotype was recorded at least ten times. This CDR3 reads CASSETEDRTSYEQYF. In DNA, the CDR3 is TGTGCCAGCAGTGAAACAGAGGACAGGACATCCTACGAGCAGTACTTC. J is TRBJ2-7 and V is TRBV2; 7 bases line up with TRBD1. V was pared by 2 bases and J by 1 base, with 8 bases of the junction left unmatched. CDR1 is SNHLY and CDR2 is FYNNEI in the germline V gene. The CDR3 sequence is 16 residues long.